Presented here are 2 T cell receptor beta chains from one specimen sequenced in a study of HIV-infected patients and healthy controls. The repertoire came from unfractionated whole blood and reflected all unsorted peripheral T cells. cDNA was made from roughly 470 ng RNA using alpha and beta constant primers. Separate chain-specific third strand synthesis with multiplexing indices produced the alpha and beta libraries. In TCRdb, the 5' RACE reads were re-called with MiXCR into one record per CDR3 protein. The sample carries around 16,000 distinct CDR3 sequences, just under 9.5% recorded once. Sequences were obtained from blood. Source of these receptors: an adult in good health.

Many counts were recorded for this clonotype. The rearrangement uses TRBV24-1 and TRBJ2-1; 7 bases are a match to TRBD1. The trim removed 6 bases at V and 13 bases at J, leaving 8 bases unmatched. CDR1 and CDR2 (germline): KGHDR, SFDVKD. There are 12 residues in the CDR3. The CDR3 here is CATSTPGTEQFF. DNA for the CDR3: TGTGCCACCAGTACACCCGGGACAGAACAGTTCTTC.

Relative to its sample, this clonotype is medium-sized (0.01 to 0.1%). The CDR3 region has the DNA TGCGCCAGCAGTGAGGGTCCAGCGGGAGTTTCTAATACGCAGTATTTT. Protein product: CASSEGPAGVSNTQYF. The chain links TRBV10-1 to TRBJ2-3; 8 nucleotides match TRBD2. This CDR3 has 16 residues. Germline lookup yields CDR1 WNHNN and CDR2 SYGVQD (reference sequence). V shed 2 bases, J shed 7 bases, and the junction held 11 bases outside the gene matches.